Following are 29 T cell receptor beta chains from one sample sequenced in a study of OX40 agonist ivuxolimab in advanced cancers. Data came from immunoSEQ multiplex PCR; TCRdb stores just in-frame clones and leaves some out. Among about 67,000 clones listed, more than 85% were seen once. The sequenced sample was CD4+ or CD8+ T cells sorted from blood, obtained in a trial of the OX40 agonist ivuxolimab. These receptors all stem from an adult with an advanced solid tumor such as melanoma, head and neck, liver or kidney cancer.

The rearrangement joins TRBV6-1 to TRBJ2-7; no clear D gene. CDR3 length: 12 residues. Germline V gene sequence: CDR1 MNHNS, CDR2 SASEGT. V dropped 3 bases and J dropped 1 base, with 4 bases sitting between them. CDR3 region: CASSEVSYEQYF. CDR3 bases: TGTGCCAGCAGTGAGGTTTCCTACGAGCAGTACTTC.

CDR3 sequence reads: CASRGVETQYF. CDR3 bases: TGTGCCAGCAGGGGAGTGGAGACCCAGTACTTC. V usage is TRBV2 and J usage is TRBJ2-5, with D possibly being TRBD2 (5 bases). CDR1 is SNHLY, CDR2 FYNNEI, per germline. The CDR3 covers 11 residues. With 6 bases removed from V and 5 bases from J, the gap between germline ends came to 7 bases.

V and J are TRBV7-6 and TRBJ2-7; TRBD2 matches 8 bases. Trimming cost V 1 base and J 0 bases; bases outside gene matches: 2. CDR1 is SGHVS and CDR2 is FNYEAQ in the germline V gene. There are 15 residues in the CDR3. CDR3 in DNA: TGTGCCAGCAGCTTAGTCGCGGGAGGCTCCTACGAGCAGTACTTC. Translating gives CASSLVAGGSYEQYF.

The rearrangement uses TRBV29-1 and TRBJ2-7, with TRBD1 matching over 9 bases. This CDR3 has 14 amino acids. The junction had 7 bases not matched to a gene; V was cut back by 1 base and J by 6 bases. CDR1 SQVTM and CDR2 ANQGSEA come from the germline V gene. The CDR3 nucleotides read TGCAGCGTTGAAGCATGGGACAGGGAGGCCGAGCAGTACTTC. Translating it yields CSVEAWDREAEQYF.

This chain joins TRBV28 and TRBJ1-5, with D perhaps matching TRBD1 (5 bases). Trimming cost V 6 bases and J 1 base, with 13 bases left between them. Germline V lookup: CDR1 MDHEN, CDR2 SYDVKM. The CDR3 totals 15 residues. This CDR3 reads CASRSGTVSNQPQHF. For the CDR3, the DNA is TGTGCCAGCAGGTCGGGGACGGTCAGCAATCAGCCCCAGCATTTT. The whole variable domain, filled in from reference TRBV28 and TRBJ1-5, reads DVKVTQSSRYLVKRTGEKVFLECVQDMDHENMFWYRQDPGLGLRLIYFSYDVKMKEKGDIPEGYSVSREKKERFSLILESASTNQTSMYLCASRSGTVSNQPQHFGDGTRLSIL.

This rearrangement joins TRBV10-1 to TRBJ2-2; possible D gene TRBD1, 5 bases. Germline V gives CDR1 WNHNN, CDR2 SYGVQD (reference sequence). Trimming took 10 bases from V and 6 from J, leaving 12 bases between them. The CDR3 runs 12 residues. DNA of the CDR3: TGCGCCACCGGACCAGGGCCCGGGGAGCTGTTTTTT. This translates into CATGPGPGELFF.

In DNA form, the CDR3 reads TGTGCCAGCAGCCCCTTCACAGATACGCAGTATTTT. Encoded protein: CASSPFTDTQYF. The chain recombines TRBV7-2 with TRBJ2-3; no definite D call. This CDR3 contains 12 residues. Germline assignment: CDR1 SGHTA and CDR2 FQGNSA. The V and J ends lost 5 bases and 2 bases respectively, with 5 bases between them.

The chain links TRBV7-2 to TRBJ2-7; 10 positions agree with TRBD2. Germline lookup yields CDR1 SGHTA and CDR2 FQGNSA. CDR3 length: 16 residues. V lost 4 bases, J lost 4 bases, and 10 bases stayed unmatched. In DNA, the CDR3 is TGTGCCAGCAGCTCCCGGACTAGCGGAAATGGGTACGAGCAGTACTTC. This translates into CASSSRTSGNGYEQYF.

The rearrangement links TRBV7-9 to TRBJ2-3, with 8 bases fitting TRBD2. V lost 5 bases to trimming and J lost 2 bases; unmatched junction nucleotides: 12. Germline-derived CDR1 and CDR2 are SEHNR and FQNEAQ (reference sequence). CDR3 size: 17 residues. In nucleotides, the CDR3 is TGTGCCAGCAGCCCCCGACTGACTAGCGAAAACACAGATACGCAGTATTTT. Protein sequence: CASSPRLTSENTDTQYF.

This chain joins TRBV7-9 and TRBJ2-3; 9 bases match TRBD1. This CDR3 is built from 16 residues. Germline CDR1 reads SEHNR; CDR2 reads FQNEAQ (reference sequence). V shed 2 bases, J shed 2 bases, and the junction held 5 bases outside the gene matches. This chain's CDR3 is CASSLLDRGATDTQYF. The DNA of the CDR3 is TGTGCCAGCAGCTTACTTGACAGGGGGGCCACAGATACGCAGTATTTT.

The CDR3 DNA follows: TGTGCCAGTAAGACTAGCGGGATCACAGATACGCAGTATTTT. As protein: CASKTSGITDTQYF. The chain joins TRBV19 to TRBJ2-3; 11 bases match TRBD2. Per germline, CDR1 LNHDA and CDR2 SQIVND (reference sequence). V was clipped by 7 bases and J by 2 bases; unmatched bases: 2. CDR3 length equals 14 residues.

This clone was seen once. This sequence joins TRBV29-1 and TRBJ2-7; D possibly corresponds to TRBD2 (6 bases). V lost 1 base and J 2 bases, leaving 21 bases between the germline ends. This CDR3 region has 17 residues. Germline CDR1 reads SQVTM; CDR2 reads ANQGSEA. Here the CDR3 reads CSVEGFQSGVGAYEQYF. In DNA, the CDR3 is TGCAGCGTTGAAGGCTTCCAGTCGGGGGTTGGGGCCTACGAGCAGTACTTC.

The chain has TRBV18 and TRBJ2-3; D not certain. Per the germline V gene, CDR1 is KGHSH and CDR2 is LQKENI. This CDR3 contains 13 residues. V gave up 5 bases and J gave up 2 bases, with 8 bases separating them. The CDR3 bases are TGTGCCAGCTCATTATACGTCACAGATACGCAGTATTTT. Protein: CASSLYVTDTQYF.

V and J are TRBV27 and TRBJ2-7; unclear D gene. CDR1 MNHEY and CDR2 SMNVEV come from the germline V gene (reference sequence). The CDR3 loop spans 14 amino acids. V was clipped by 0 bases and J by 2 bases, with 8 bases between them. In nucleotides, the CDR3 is TGTGCCAGCAGTTTATCGGCAGGAGCCTACGAGCAGTACTTC. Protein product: CASSLSAGAYEQYF.

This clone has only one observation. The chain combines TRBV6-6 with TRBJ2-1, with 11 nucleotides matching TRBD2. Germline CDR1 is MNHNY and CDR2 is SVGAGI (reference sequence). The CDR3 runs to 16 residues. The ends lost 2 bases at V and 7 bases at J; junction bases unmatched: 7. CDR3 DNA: TGTGCCAGCAGTTACACTAGCGGGAGTGAAGGGAATGAGCAGTTCTTC. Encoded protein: CASSYTSGSEGNEQFF.

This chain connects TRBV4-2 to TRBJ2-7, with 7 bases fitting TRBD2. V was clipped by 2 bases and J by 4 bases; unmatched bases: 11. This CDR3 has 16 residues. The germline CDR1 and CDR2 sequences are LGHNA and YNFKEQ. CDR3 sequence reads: CASSQYDGEGVYEQYF. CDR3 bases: TGTGCCAGCAGCCAATACGATGGGGAGGGAGTGTACGAGCAGTACTTC.

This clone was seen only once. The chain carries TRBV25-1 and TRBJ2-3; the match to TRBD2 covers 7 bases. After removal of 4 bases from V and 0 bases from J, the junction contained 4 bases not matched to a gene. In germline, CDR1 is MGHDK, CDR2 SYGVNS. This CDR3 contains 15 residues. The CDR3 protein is CASSGHSGSTDTQYF. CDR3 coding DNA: TGTGCCAGCAGTGGACATAGCGGGAGCACAGATACGCAGTATTTT.

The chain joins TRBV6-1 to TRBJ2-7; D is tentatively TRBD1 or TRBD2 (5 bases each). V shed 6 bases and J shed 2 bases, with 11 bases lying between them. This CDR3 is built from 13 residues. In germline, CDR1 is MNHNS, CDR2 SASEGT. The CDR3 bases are TGTGCCAGCAGCCGGGGACCACCCTACGAGCAGTACTTC. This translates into CASSRGPPYEQYF.

CDR3 region: CASSIALAGGSNEQFF. The DNA for the CDR3 is TGTGCCAGTAGTATAGCACTAGCGGGAGGTTCAAATGAGCAGTTCTTC. This chain joins TRBV19 and TRBJ2-1, with 12 nucleotides matching TRBD2. CDR3 length equals 16 residues. Germline V gives CDR1 LNHDA, CDR2 SQIVND (reference sequence). J was trimmed by 7 bases and V by 1 base; bases with no gene match: 5.

This CDR3 is CSVDQGIGTEAFF. The CDR3 DNA sequence: TGCAGCGTTGACCAAGGGATCGGCACTGAAGCTTTCTTT. This chain joins TRBV29-1 and TRBJ1-1, with D hard to call. CDR1 SQVTM and CDR2 ANQGSEA come from the germline V gene. The germline V and J ends were trimmed by 3 bases and 4 bases, with 12 bases remaining between them. The CDR3 has 13 amino acids. The full variable domain, completed using reference TRBV29-1 and TRBJ1-1, is SAVISQKPSRDICQRGTSLTIQCQVDSQVTMMFWYRQQPGQSLTLIATANQGSEATYESGFVIDKFPISRPNLTFSTLTVSNMSPEDSSIYLCSVDQGIGTEAFFGQGTRLTVV.

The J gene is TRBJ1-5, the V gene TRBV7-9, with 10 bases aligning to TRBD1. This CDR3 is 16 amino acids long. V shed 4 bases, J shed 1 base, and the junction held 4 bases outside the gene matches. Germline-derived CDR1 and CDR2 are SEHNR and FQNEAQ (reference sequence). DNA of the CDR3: TGTGCCAGCAGCTCGACAGGGGGCCGGAGCAATCAGCCCCAGCATTTT. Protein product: CASSSTGGRSNQPQHF. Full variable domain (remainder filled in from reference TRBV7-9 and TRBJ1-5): DTGVSQNPRHKITKRGQNVTFRCDPISEHNRLYWYRQTLGQGPEFLTYFQNEAQLEKSRLLSDRFSAERPKGSFSTLEIQRTEQGDSAMYLCASSSTGGRSNQPQHFGDGTRLSIL.

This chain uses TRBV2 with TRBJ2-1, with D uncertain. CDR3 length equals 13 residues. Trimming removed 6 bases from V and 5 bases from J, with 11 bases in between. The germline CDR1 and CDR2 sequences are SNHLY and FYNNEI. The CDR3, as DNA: TGTGCCAGCAGCCCGCCCTGGGACAATGAGCAGTTCTTC. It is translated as CASSPPWDNEQFF.

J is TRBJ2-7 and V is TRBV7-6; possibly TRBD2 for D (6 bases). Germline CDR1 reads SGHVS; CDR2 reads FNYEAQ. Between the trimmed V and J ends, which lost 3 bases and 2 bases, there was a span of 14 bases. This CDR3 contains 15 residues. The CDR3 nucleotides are TGTGCCAGCAGCTTTAGAAGCGGAGGGACCTACGAGCAGTACTTC. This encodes CASSFRSGGTYEQYF.

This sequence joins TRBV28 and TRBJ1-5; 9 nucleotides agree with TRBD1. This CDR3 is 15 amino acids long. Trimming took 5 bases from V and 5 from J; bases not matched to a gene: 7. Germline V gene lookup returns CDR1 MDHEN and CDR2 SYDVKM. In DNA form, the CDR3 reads TGTGCCAGCAGTCCGGGGACAGGGAAGGATCAGCCCCAGCATTTT. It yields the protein CASSPGTGKDQPQHF.

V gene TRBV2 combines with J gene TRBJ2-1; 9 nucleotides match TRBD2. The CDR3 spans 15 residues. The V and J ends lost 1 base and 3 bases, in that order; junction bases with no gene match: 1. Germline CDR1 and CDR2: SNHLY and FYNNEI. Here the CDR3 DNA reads TGTGCCAGCAGTGAAGGGACTAGCGTCTACAATGAGCAGTTCTTC. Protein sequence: CASSEGTSVYNEQFF.

CDR3: CASSPTTGAESNEQFF. The CDR3 bases are TGTGCCAGCAGTCCTACTACAGGAGCTGAGTCCAATGAGCAGTTCTTC. The V call is TRBV28, the J call TRBJ2-1; perhaps TRBD1 as D (5 bases). Germline assignment: CDR1 MDHEN and CDR2 SYDVKM. There are 16 residues in the CDR3. Trimming stripped 5 bases from V and 6 bases from J, with 20 bases between.

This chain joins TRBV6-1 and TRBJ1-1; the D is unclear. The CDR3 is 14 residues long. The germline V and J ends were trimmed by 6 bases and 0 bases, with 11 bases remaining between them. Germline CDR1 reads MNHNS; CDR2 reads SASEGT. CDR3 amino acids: CASRLAEMNTEAFF. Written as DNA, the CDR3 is TGTGCCAGCAGACTTGCTGAAATGAACACTGAAGCTTTCTTT.

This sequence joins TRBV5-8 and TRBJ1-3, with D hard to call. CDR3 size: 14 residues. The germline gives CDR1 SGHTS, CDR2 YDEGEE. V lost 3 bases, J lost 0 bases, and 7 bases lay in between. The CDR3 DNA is TGTGCCAGCAGCTACCGGGACTCTGGAAACACCATATATTTT. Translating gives CASSYRDSGNTIYF.

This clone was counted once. The CDR3 bases are TGTGCCAGCAGTTTGGGGGGGCGCTTGGTCGAGCAGTACTTC. The encoded protein is CASSLGGRLVEQYF. The chain combines TRBV27 with TRBJ2-7, with a weak D call TRBD2 (7 bases). The CDR3 covers 14 residues. Germline CDR1 is MNHEY and CDR2 is SMNVEV (reference sequence). Trimming took off 3 bases at V and 6 bases at J, with 15 bases between the two ends.